This TCR beta chain was identified in a study of glioma-infiltrating T cells (dated by TCRdb to 2016 to 2017). About the study as a whole: TCR alpha- and beta-chain repertoires were sequenced from glioma tissue, non-neoplastic brain tissue and matched peripheral blood mononuclear cells. To measure divergence between tissue and blood T-cell populations, each tissue-infiltrating repertoire was compared with the peripheral blood repertoire of the same patient. Three low-grade glioma patients, fewer than 10 primary glioblastoma patients and three non-glioma patients contributing non-neoplastic brain tissue were included in the paired cohort. Broad study findings and their caveats: Group comparisons rested on small numbers: three non-neoplastic, three low-grade glioma and several glioblastoma patients. Very few CDR3 sequences were shared between tissue and blood, attributed to high CDR3 diversity and limited sampling. VJ-independent divergence between tissue and blood was found to be below expectation in non-neoplastic patients but above expectation in all gliomas, particularly low-grade gliomas.

The iRepertoire nested amplicon-rescue multiplex PCR (arm-PCR) platform was used to amplify TCR alpha and beta CDR3 regions from RNA. One-step reverse transcription and amplification used roughly 100-450 ng of tissue mRNA or PBMC total RNA as input. Following bead purification, Illumina adapters were added by a secondary multiplex PCR, and the libraries were gel-purified between 200 and 400 bp. The libraries contained internal 6-nucleotide barcodes that were used for demultiplexing. Sequencing of libraries was performed on an Illumina MiSeq with 2x220 or 2x250 nucleotide paired-end reads. The authors' analysis ran thus. Paired reads were merged with FLASH 1.2.11 and aligned to the GRCh37 human genome with BWA-MEM before extracting TRA and TRB reads. For V and J assignment, an IMGT-derived reference of cassette sequences and CDR3 motifs that included pseudogenes was used. Reads were translated in three frames, and productive CDR3s were defined by a C…FGXG motif without stop codons. Clonotypes were defined as unique combinations of V-J cassette pair and CDR3 amino acid sequence. Filtering of reads was based on Hamming distance, with the threshold set by the sequence error rate of each sample in mapped regions. TCRdb reworked the public reads: Q25 trimming with fastp, MiXCR clone assembly, productive beta chains retained. Entries that share a CDR3 protein sequence are merged under the most common genes and DNA. None of the V and J calls come from the authors' own analysis; TCRdb made them. For this sample there are about 140,000 distinct CDR3 sequences; around 42% appear just once. 20% to 25% of the sample is held by the ten biggest clonotypes.

A remark on this clonotype: The antigen it binds to is not known. Per-base quality was not reported, and no clone a single base away is much larger than it.

Via the germline V gene, CDR1 is MNHNS and CDR2 SASEGT. The V end gives up 0 bases and the J end 8 bases, leaving 9 bases in the junction not matched to a gene. Reading from cysteine to phenylalanine, the CDR3 counts 16 amino acids. Only CDR3 DNA remains: 48 bases, in frame from the first base. The chain joins TRBV6-1 to TRBJ1-5, with 8 middle bases fitting TRBD1. Sequenced: glioma tissue, nonneoplastic brain tissue, or PBMCs (not recorded which). The clonotype comes from a human donor with low-grade glioma or glioblastoma, undergoing nonglioma brain surgery, or in good health (not recorded which). The CDR3 corresponds to CASSEAPGTGDKPQHF. In nucleotide form, the sequence is TGTGCCAGCAGTGAAGCGCCGGGGACAGGCGATAAGCCCCAGCATTTT.